This T cell receptor beta chain came from a study of shared clonotypes between healthy human individuals. Libraries were prepared by immunoSEQ multiplex PCR; TCRdb keeps only in-frame clonotypes and omits some of them. The top ten hold more than 0.35% of the sample, which has about 2.5 million clones, roughly 92% seen once. CDR1 KGHSH and CDR2 LQKENI come from the germline V gene. This CDR3 region has 14 residues. V was clipped by 4 bases and J by 2 bases, with 9 bases between them. J is TRBJ2-1 and V is TRBV18, with D possibly TRBD2 on 6 matching bases. The sequencing input was naive CD4+ T cells from PBMCs. Indicated subset: CD45RA+ positively selected. The origin of this receptor is a man younger than 35 in good health. Some clones in this sample may be carry-over from other donors' samples. CDR3 bases: TGTGCCAGCTCACACGGGACTGCCTACAATGAGCAGTTCTTC. This sequence encodes CASSHGTAYNEQFF.